The rows below give T cell receptor beta chains drawn from one sample of a study of regulatory T cells in long-lasting Graves disease. TCRdb used MiXCR to reprocess the multiplex PCR reads, holding one entry per CDR3 protein. Altogether roughly 610,000 distinct CDR3 sequences are present, 15% to 20% being singletons, with the ten largest covering more than 10%. Separately, the same data were catalogued under a study of T cells in Graves' hyperthyroidism and ophthalmopathy.

This specimen consisted of peripheral blood mononuclear cells (PBMCs), obtained at new diagnosis, from a patient treated with antithyroid drugs. The receptors here all came from a man aged 18 to 29 with Graves disease. Both conserved end residues are part of each CDR3. Fields, in order: clone size, J gene, D gene, V gene, CDR3 protein, CDR3 DNA. D genes are given only for firm matches. Size is omitted from some rows. Given values are once, few, many or a class for expanded clones.

clone size: medium-sized
J gene: TRBJ2-2
D gene: -
V gene: TRBV28
CDR3 protein: CASKIINTGELFF
CDR3 DNA: TGTGCCAGCAAAATTATAAACACCGGGGAGCTGTTTTTT

clone size: many
J gene: TRBJ2-2
D gene: TRBD1
V gene: TRBV27
CDR3 protein: CASSPTGGYGELFF
CDR3 DNA: TGTGCCAGCAGCCCAACAGGGGGGTATGGGGAGCTGTTTTTT

clone size: few
J gene: TRBJ2-6
D gene: -
V gene: TRBV6-1
CDR3 protein: CASRGMSSRANVLTF
CDR3 DNA: TGTGCCAGCAGGGGCATGAGCTCTAGGGCCAACGTCCTGACTTTC

clone size: many
J gene: TRBJ2-2
D gene: TRBD1
V gene: TRBV5-1
CDR3 protein: CASSLGTANTGELFF
CDR3 DNA: TGTGCCAGCAGCTTAGGGACAGCGAACACCGGGGAGCTGTTTTTT

clone size: -
J gene: TRBJ1-2
D gene: TRBD1
V gene: TRBV5-1
CDR3 protein: CASSRGQTGGTDYGYTF
CDR3 DNA: TGCGCCAGCAGCCGGGGACAGACAGGGGGTACTGACTATGGCTACACCTTC

clone size: many
J gene: TRBJ2-7
D gene: TRBD1
V gene: TRBV6-2/TRBV6-3
CDR3 protein: CASSSDRAYEQYF
CDR3 DNA: TGTGCCAGCAGTTCGGACAGGGCCTACGAGCAGTACTTC

clone size: -
J gene: TRBJ2-7
D gene: TRBD2
V gene: TRBV20-1
CDR3 protein: CSAPSPLAAGGGEQYF
CDR3 DNA: TGCAGTGCCCCCTCCCCACTAGCGGCGGGAGGAGGCGAGCAGTACTTC

clone size: -
J gene: TRBJ1-2
D gene: -
V gene: TRBV3-1
CDR3 protein: CASSQDPSYGYTF
CDR3 DNA: TGTGCCAGCAGCCAAGATCCCTCATATGGCTACACCTTC

clone size: few
J gene: TRBJ1-5
D gene: -
V gene: TRBV29-1
CDR3 protein: CSVRGTDFNQPQHF
CDR3 DNA: TGCAGCGTCCGAGGGACCGATTTCAATCAGCCCCAGCATTTT

clone size: many
J gene: TRBJ2-3
D gene: -
V gene: TRBV28
CDR3 protein: CASGSGGRGRTDTQYF
CDR3 DNA: TGTGCCAGCGGGTCCGGCGGGCGTGGTCGCACAGATACGCAGTATTTT

clone size: many
J gene: TRBJ1-6
D gene: -
V gene: TRBV15
CDR3 protein: CATSRETGRYSPLHF
CDR3 DNA: TGTGCCACCAGCAGGGAAACAGGGCGGTATTCACCCCTCCACTTT